The rows below give T cell receptor beta chains drawn from one sample of a study of blood T cell repertoires in COVID-19. Produced via immunoSEQ multiplex PCR; TCRdb's table is partial and in-frame only. Of over 45,000 clones in the sample, more than 60% were seen once. Sequences were obtained from peripheral blood. The receptors derive from a woman between 50 and 59 years old with active or convalescent COVID-19. Both conserved end residues are part of each CDR3. A D gene is named only where the DNA matches it firmly. Expanded clones get a size class; other rows say once, few or many, or leave the size out.

-	-	TRBV7-2	TRBJ2-5	TGTGCCAGCAGCTTACAGGGTGAAGAGACCCAGTACTTC	CASSLQGEETQYF
-	TRBD1	TRBV20-1	TRBJ2-7	TGCAGTGCTAGTAGCAACAGGGGGCTGGGGCTAGTAGGCGGCGAGCAGTACTTC	CSASSNRGLGLVGGEQYF
-	TRBD1	TRBV7-8	TRBJ2-7	TGTGCCAGCAGCCCGGGACAGGAAAGCTACGAGCAGTACTTC	CASSPGQESYEQYF
few	-	TRBV6-6	TRBJ1-2	TGTGCCAGCACCGGGTTCGGGGGCTACACCTTC	CASTGFGGYTF
-	TRBD2	TRBV5-1	TRBJ2-5	TGCGCCAGCAGCCTCGGACTAGCGGGACAAGAGACCCAGTACTTC	CASSLGLAGQETQYF
-	-	TRBV7-2	TRBJ2-5	TGTGCCAGCAGCTTAGCCCCAGAACAAGAGACCCAGTACTTC	CASSLAPEQETQYF
-	TRBD2	TRBV24-1	TRBJ2-2	TGTGCCACCAGTGGGACTAGCGCCGCGAACACCGGGGAGCTGTTTTTT	CATSGTSAANTGELFF
once	TRBD2	TRBV12-5	TRBJ2-7	TGTGCTAGTGGTTTGGTATCTAGCGGGAGGACTCCCTACGAGCAGTACTTC	CASGLVSSGRTPYEQYF
-	-	TRBV10-3	TRBJ2-7	TGTGCCATCAGTACCACCAGGTACGAGCAGTACTTC	CAISTTRYEQYF
few	TRBD1	TRBV5-1	TRBJ2-5	TGCGCCAGCAGCTGGAGAACAGGGGGAGAGACCCAGTACTTC	CASSWRTGGETQYF
-	-	TRBV11-2	TRBJ2-5	TGTGCCAGCAGCTTAAAGGACTTGTACCAAGAGACCCAGTACTTC	CASSLKDLYQETQYF
-	TRBD1	TRBV19	TRBJ1-6	TGTGCCACAAAGACCACGGACAGGGGTTATAATTCACCCCTCCACTTT	CATKTTDRGYNSPLHF
-	TRBD1	TRBV5-1	TRBJ2-3	TGCGCCAGCAGCTTGGGCACTGGACAGGGATTAAATACGCAGTATTTT	CASSLGTGQGLNTQYF
-	TRBD1	TRBV6-5	TRBJ1-4	TGTGCCAGCAGCAGGGGACAGTATAATGAAAAACTGTTTTTT	CASSRGQYNEKLFF
-	TRBD1	TRBV9	TRBJ2-2	TGTGCCAGCAGCGTCAAGGCTCAGGGGGCGAACACCGGGGAGCTGTTTTTT	CASSVKAQGANTGELFF
-	TRBD2	TRBV27	TRBJ2-2	TGTGCCAGCAGTTCGGGAGGCGGCACCGGGGAACTGTTTTTT	CASSSGGGTGELFF
-	-	TRBV28	TRBJ2-7	TGTGCCAGCAGTCTCCGCTACGAGCAGTACTTC	CASSLRYEQYF
-	-	TRBV5-1	TRBJ2-2	TGCGCCAGCAGCGAGGTAGGGAACACCGGGGAGCTGTTTTTT	CASSEVGNTGELFF
-	-	TRBV18	TRBJ1-2	TGTGCCAGCTCACCGACTGGGTCTAACTATGGCTACACCTTC	CASSPTGSNYGYTF
-	TRBD1	TRBV5-1	TRBJ1-3	TGCGCCAGCAGCCTAAGACCCCGGGACAGGAAAGACTCTGGAAACACCATATATTTT	CASSLRPRDRKDSGNTIYF
-	-	TRBV3-1/TRBV3-2	TRBJ2-7	TGTGCCAGCAGCCCCGGACTTTTATACGAGCAGTACTTC	CASSPGLLYEQYF
once	TRBD2	TRBV9	TRBJ2-1	TGTGCCAGCAGCGTAACTAGCGGGGCTGTTCAGCAGTTCTTC	CASSVTSGAVQQFF
-	TRBD1	TRBV30	TRBJ2-3	TGTGCCTGGAGCCCCGGACAGGGGAGCACAGATACGCAGTATTTT	CAWSPGQGSTDTQYF
-	TRBD1	TRBV2	TRBJ1-5	TGTGCCAGCAGCGTACAGGGGGCGAGGCAGCCCCAGCATTTT	CASSVQGARQPQHF
-	TRBD2	TRBV19	TRBJ2-7	TGTGCCAGTAGTAGTGAGACTAGCGGGACTTACGAGCAGTACTTC	CASSSETSGTYEQYF
-	TRBD2	TRBV24-1	TRBJ2-5	TGTGCCACCAGTGAGGGACTAAAAGAGACCCAGTACTTC	CATSEGLKETQYF
-	TRBD1	TRBV18	TRBJ2-7	TGTGCCAGCTCCCCGGACAGGGGTGGCGAGCAGTACTTC	CASSPDRGGEQYF
once	-	TRBV5-6	TRBJ1-2	TGTGCCAGCAGCATCGGGACTGCCTCCCGTAGCTACACCTTC	CASSIGTASRSYTF
many	TRBD1	TRBV25-1	TRBJ1-4	TGTGCCAGCAGTCCAGGGGGCACTAATGAAAAACTGTTTTTT	CASSPGGTNEKLFF
-	-	TRBV19	TRBJ2-5	TGTGCCAGTAGTATAACCGGGACGGCCAGGGGGACCCAGTACTTC	CASSITGTARGTQYF
once	-	TRBV28	TRBJ2-4	TGTGCCAGCAGACTACAGGGCCTAGCCAAAAACATTCAGTACTTC	CASRLQGLAKNIQYF
-	-	TRBV14	TRBJ1-6	TGTGCCAGCAGCCGGAACCGACAGAGCAATTCACCCCTCCACTTT	CASSRNRQSNSPLHF
once	-	TRBV7-9	TRBJ2-7	TGTGCCAGCAGCTTAGGGGACACCCTGGAGGAGCAGTACTTC	CASSLGDTLEEQYF
-	-	TRBV5-1	TRBJ2-3	TGCGCCAGCAGCTTTGACTCGCGTACAGATACGCAGTATTTT	CASSFDSRTDTQYF
-	-	TRBV28	TRBJ2-5	TGTGCCAGCAGTTTTGCAGGCTCCCAGAAGACCCAGTACTTC	CASSFAGSQKTQYF
-	TRBD2	TRBV24-1	TRBJ2-3	TGTGCCACCACCCGCCCTAGCGGAGCCACAGATACGCAGTATTTT	CATTRPSGATDTQYF
few	-	TRBV9	TRBJ2-7	TGTGCCAGCAGCGTAGAGCCAGGGTCCTACGAGCAGTACTTC	CASSVEPGSYEQYF
-	-	TRBV6-5	TRBJ2-7	TGTGCCAGCAGTTTGTCTTCTTCGTCCTACGAGCAGTACTTC	CASSLSSSSYEQYF
-	-	TRBV5-6	TRBJ2-7	TGTGCCAGCAGCTTGTCCCGCAGGGTAGCCTACGAGCAGTACTTC	CASSLSRRVAYEQYF
few	TRBD2	TRBV25-1	TRBJ2-1	TGTGCCAGCAGTCCACGACCCCATGGGCGGGAGGTTTACAATGAGCAGTTCTTC	CASSPRPHGREVYNEQFF
-	-	TRBV6-6	TRBJ1-1	TGTGCCAGCAGTTACGGGCGGGGAATGAACACTGAAGCTTTCTTT	CASSYGRGMNTEAFF
-	-	TRBV21-1	TRBJ1-1	TGTGCCAGCAGCGCGCGCGGGACGGTCCCCCAGTCAAACACTGAAGCTTTCTTT	CASSARGTVPQSNTEAFF
once	-	TRBV5-1	TRBJ2-5	TGCGCCAGCAGCCCGACAGGACAAGAGACCCAGTACTTC	CASSPTGQETQYF
medium-sized	TRBD1	TRBV7-9	TRBJ1-4	TGTGCCAGCAACCGGGACAGCCAAAAACTGTTTTTT	CASNRDSQKLFF
-	TRBD2	TRBV6-6	TRBJ2-3	TGTGCCAGCAGAGGACTAGCGGGAGTTTCAGATACGCAGTATTTT	CASRGLAGVSDTQYF
few	TRBD1	TRBV10-3	TRBJ1-5	TGTGCCATCAGCCCCGGGACAGGGCATCAGCCCCAGCATTTT	CAISPGTGHQPQHF
-	-	TRBV20-1	TRBJ2-2	TGCAGTGCCCCTCTCACCGGGGAGCTGTTTTTT	CSAPLTGELFF
-	-	TRBV24-1	TRBJ2-3	TGTGCCACCAGTGCAGTGGGGAGGACAGATACGCAGTATTTT	CATSAVGRTDTQYF
few	-	TRBV11-2	TRBJ1-3	TGTGCCAGCAGCCCACAGGGCCCCTCTGGAAACACCATATATTTT	CASSPQGPSGNTIYF
-	TRBD2	TRBV24-1	TRBJ2-1	TGTGCCACCAGTGATTTGACAGCGGGAGGGTCCTACAATGAGCAGTTCTTC	CATSDLTAGGSYNEQFF
once	-	TRBV4-1	TRBJ1-4	TGCGCCAGCAGCCAAAGGACAGCCTCCGAAAAACTGTTTTTT	CASSQRTASEKLFF
-	TRBD1	TRBV30	TRBJ1-4	TGTGCCTGGAGGGACAGGGGAGGTGGTGAAAAACTGTTTTTT	CAWRDRGGGEKLFF
-	-	TRBV10-2	TRBJ2-2	TGCGCCAGCAGTGGGACATTTTTGAACACCGGGGAGCTGTTTTTT	CASSGTFLNTGELFF
-	-	TRBV30	TRBJ2-7	TGTGCCTGGAGCGCCCGGGCCGGTTTTAGGGGCGAGCAGTACTTC	CAWSARAGFRGEQYF
few	-	TRBV10-3	TRBJ2-5	TGTGCCACAAAATCGGATTGGGAGGAGACCCAGTACTTC	CATKSDWEETQYF